Sequencing of this T cell receptor beta chain was carried out in a study of blood T cell repertoires in COVID-19. The overall study: Material from acute and convalescent COVID-19 was sourced from the United States, Italy and Spain. T cells, B-cell-depleted T cells, or PBMCs supplied cDNA or gDNA.

Original processing notes: Estimation of nucleated cell counts was performed using reference gene primer amplification. Clones were sequenced by immunoSEQ multiplex PCR, and TCRdb holds only the in-frame ones, with some missing. V and J calls plus clone size are reproduced from that table; the DNA served to infer D and trimming. This sample has 100,000 to 150,000 clones, with over 75% found just once. The CDR3 runs 14 residues. Trimming cost V 5 bases and J 9 bases; bases outside gene matches: 10. The germline gives CDR1 SGHTA, CDR2 FQGNSA. The sequence came from a woman older than 75 with acute or convalescent COVID-19. The sample was peripheral blood. This sequence joins TRBV7-2 and TRBJ2-7, with 10 bases lining up with TRBD2. DNA for the CDR3: TGTGCCAGCAGCAACAGCGGGGGGGCCTGGGCGCAGTACTTC. Amino acids: CASSNSGGAWAQYF. The full variable domain, its missing parts supplied by reference TRBV7-2 and TRBJ2-7, is GAGVSQSPSNKVTEKGKDVELRCDPISGHTALYWYRQSLGQGLEFLIYFQGNSAPDKSGLPSDRFSAERTGGSVSTLTIQRTQQEDSAVYLCASSNSGGAWAQYFGPGTRLTVT.